The clone carrying this T cell receptor beta chain was detected a few times. This record belongs to a study of blood T cell repertoires in COVID-19. Across the study: Some COVID-19 samples were acute and others convalescent; all came from the United States, Italy and Spain. T cells, B-cell-depleted T cells, or PBMCs supplied cDNA or gDNA.

The CDR3 is 15 residues long. The V gene's germline CDR1 is SGHNT and CDR2 YYREEE (reference sequence). The V segment lost 3 bases and the J segment 3 bases; nucleotides outside the gene matches: 4. Original analysis: From reference gene primer amplification, estimates of nucleated cell counts were derived. Some clones are missing from TCRdb's copy, which holds only in-frame ones; the method was immunoSEQ multiplex PCR. That table furnishes V, J and clone size, whereas the DNA furnished D and trimming. The sample lists 170,000 or so clones; approximately 80% were seen once. The TCR was taken from a human donor in a cohort sampled during active COVID-19. This chain connects TRBV5-4 to TRBJ1-2; 11 bases map to TRBD1. The sample was peripheral blood. In DNA form, the CDR3 reads TGTGCCAGCAGCTCGAGGACAGGGGGCGACTATGGCTACACCTTC. As protein: CASSSRTGGDYGYTF.